Listed here are 10 T cell receptor beta chains from one sample, sequenced in a study of cytomegalovirus exposure and HLA in healthy donors. Primers for the PCR totalled 60 Vbeta and 13 Jbeta. Sequencing was performed with immunoSEQ multiplex PCR; in TCRdb, only in-frame clones are kept and a portion is missing. The data hold over 150,000 clones, with around 88% observed a single time. Sequencing was carried out using PBMCs. The receptors shown here come from a woman under 40 in good health and CMV-seronegative.

This clone was recorded a few times. The chain combines TRBV4-1 with TRBJ1-1; no clear D. CDR3 length equals 13 residues. Deletions cut 6 bases from V and 3 bases from J, with 11 bases between. Germline CDR1 is MGHRA and CDR2 is YSYEKL. The CDR3 DNA reads TGCGCCAGCAGTTTCGGAGTGCACACTGAAGCTTTCTTT. Its protein is CASSFGVHTEAFF.

The V and J genes are TRBV4-2 and TRBJ1-2, with 9 bases matching TRBD1. Trimming took 1 base from V and 2 from J; bases not matched to a gene: 5. From germline, CDR1 is LGHNA and CDR2 YNFKEQ. The CDR3 is made up of 16 amino acids. This CDR3 is CASSQAGTGINYGYTF. DNA of the CDR3: TGTGCCAGCAGCCAAGCCGGGACAGGGATCAACTATGGCTACACCTTC.

The rearrangement joins TRBV12-5 to TRBJ2-6; perhaps TRBD1 as D (5 bases). With 2 bases removed from V and 0 bases from J, the gap between germline ends came to 20 bases. The CDR3 spans 20 residues. The germline V gene encodes CDR1 LGHNT and CDR2 FRNRAP. CDR3 DNA: TGTGCTAGTGGTTTGAGCCAGGGTGTCAGGTTTGGCTCTGGGGCCAACGTCCTGACTTTC. Amino acids: CASGLSQGVRFGSGANVLTF.

The chain has TRBV5-1 and TRBJ2-7; TRBD1 agrees at 10 bases. The V gene end was trimmed by 3 bases and the J gene end by 3 bases; junction bases not matched to a gene: 12. Germline assignment: CDR1 SGHRS and CDR2 YFSETQ. CDR3 length: 17 residues. The CDR3 reads CASSSDPGTGAFYEQYF. In DNA form, the CDR3 reads TGCGCCAGCAGCTCTGACCCCGGGACAGGGGCTTTCTACGAGCAGTACTTC.

The chain combines TRBV27 with TRBJ2-7; D is perhaps TRBD2 (6 bases). CDR1 is MNHEY, CDR2 SMNVEV, per germline (reference sequence). Trimming pared 7 bases from V and 3 bases from J, leaving 13 bases between. The CDR3 has 13 amino acids. The CDR3 reads CASTQSEGYEQYF. The CDR3 coding sequence is TGTGCCAGCACCCAATCGGAGGGCTACGAGCAGTACTTC.

The chain joins TRBV14 to TRBJ1-2; 8 bases align to TRBD1. In germline, CDR1 is SGHDN, CDR2 FVKESK. J lost 2 bases, V lost 4 bases, and 3 bases had no gene match. This CDR3 has 14 amino acids. This CDR3 is CASSPWTGNYGYTF. In nucleotides, the CDR3 is TGTGCCAGCAGCCCCTGGACAGGGAACTATGGCTACACCTTC.

CDR3 amino acids: CASSQPRDRYSPLHF. The CDR3 nucleotides read TGCGCCAGCAGCCAACCCCGGGACAGATATTCACCCCTCCACTTT. This rearrangement joins TRBV4-3 to TRBJ1-6, with 7 bases lining up with TRBD1. Germline CDR1 reads LGHNA; CDR2 reads YSLEER. The CDR3 has 15 amino acids. V was pared by 2 bases and J by 8 bases, with 6 bases of the junction left unmatched.

The CDR3 loop reads CASSLPGAGGETQYF. The CDR3 DNA sequence: TGTGCCAGCAGTTTACCGGGAGCCGGGGGGGAGACCCAGTACTTC. The chain carries TRBV28 and TRBJ2-5; 7 bases map to TRBD2. V trimming: 2 bases; J trimming: 5 bases; junction bases outside the gene matches: 8. This CDR3 is 15 amino acids long. Germline values: CDR1 MDHEN, CDR2 SYDVKM.

The V and J genes are TRBV7-2 and TRBJ1-1; D gene uncertain. The germline gives CDR1 SGHTA, CDR2 FQGNSA. The CDR3 is made up of 14 amino acids. Trimming removed 5 bases at V and 1 base at J, with 11 bases between. The CDR3 spells CASSPQVGNTEAFF. In DNA form, the CDR3 reads TGTGCCAGCAGCCCCCAGGTGGGGAACACTGAAGCTTTCTTT.

This clone was seen only once. The rearrangement uses TRBV29-1 and TRBJ1-2; possibly TRBD1 for D (6 bases). The CDR3 has 14 amino acids. V lost 6 bases to trimming and J lost 4 bases, with 18 bases between them. Germline CDR1 SQVTM, CDR2 ANQGSEA. The CDR3 here is CSVAISTGSYGYTF. The CDR3 coding sequence is TGCAGCGTGGCCATCAGTACAGGGAGCTATGGCTACACCTTC.